The rows below give T cell receptor beta chains drawn from one sample of a study of OX40 agonist ivuxolimab in advanced cancers. Sequencing was performed with immunoSEQ multiplex PCR; in TCRdb, only in-frame clones are kept and a portion is missing. This sample has roughly 89,000 clones, with approximately 79% found just once. Sequenced material: CD4+ or CD8+ T cells sorted from blood, taken in a trial of the OX40 agonist ivuxolimab. The receptors shown here come from an adult with an advanced solid tumor such as melanoma, head and neck, liver or kidney cancer. Both conserved end residues are part of each CDR3. The D gene is left open where the match is weak. Clone size is not always given. Where it is, it says once, few, many or a class for expanded clones.

j_call d_call clone_size v_call cdr3_aa cdr3_nt
TRBJ2-1 - - TRBV18 CASSPSSRSYNEQFF TGTGCCAGCTCACCATCCTCTCGGTCCTACAATGAGCAGTTCTTC
TRBJ2-1 - few TRBV7-3 CASSAQGRGEQFF TGTGCCAGCAGCGCACAGGGGAGGGGTGAGCAGTTCTTC
TRBJ2-1 - - TRBV2 CASSEDVAGRNEQFF TGTGCCAGCAGTGAAGATGTGGCAGGGCGCAATGAGCAGTTCTTC
TRBJ2-5 TRBD2 once TRBV11-2 CASSSRTSGGGETQYF TGTGCCAGCAGCTCTCGGACTAGCGGGGGTGGAGAGACCCAGTACTTC
TRBJ2-5 - - TRBV28 CASSSNRGGAETQYF TGTGCCAGCAGTTCCAACAGGGGGGGAGCGGAGACCCAGTACTTC
TRBJ1-2 - few TRBV5-1 CASSPAGGYYGYTF TGCGCCAGCAGCCCGGCGGGGGGTTACTATGGCTACACCTTC
TRBJ2-3 - - TRBV5-6 CASSVQGVDTQYF TGTGCCAGCAGCGTCCAGGGTGTGGATACGCAGTATTTT
TRBJ2-2 TRBD2 - TRBV28 CASSSPGTSSGKVGELFF TGTGCCAGCAGTTCCCCCGGGACTAGTTCGGGGAAGGTGGGGGAGCTGTTTTTT
TRBJ2-2 TRBD1 few TRBV6-6 CASSYPQGVGTGELFF TGTGCCAGCAGTTACCCTCAGGGGGTTGGCACCGGGGAGCTGTTTTTT
TRBJ1-2 - - TRBV9 CASSVGGASRVYGYTF TGTGCCAGCAGCGTAGGCGGTGCCTCCAGGGTCTATGGCTACACCTTC
TRBJ2-1 TRBD2 - TRBV19 CASKPRGGIHEQFF TGTGCCAGTAAGCCTCGCGGGGGGATCCATGAGCAGTTCTTC
TRBJ1-4 - once TRBV6-1 CASSEVWGWTNEKLFF TGTGCCAGCAGTGAAGTTTGGGGGTGGACTAATGAAAAACTGTTTTTT
TRBJ2-3 - few TRBV10-1 CASSETATSTDTQYF TGCGCCAGCAGTGAAACAGCGACTAGCACAGATACGCAGTATTTT
TRBJ2-5 TRBD2 once TRBV5-4 CASSFRTSGGQETQYF TGTGCCAGCAGCTTCCGGACTAGCGGGGGACAAGAGACCCAGTACTTC
TRBJ1-1 TRBD1 medium-sized TRBV29-1 CSVEERTGVTEAFF TGCAGCGTTGAAGAGCGTACAGGGGTCACTGAAGCTTTCTTT
TRBJ2-4 TRBD2 - TRBV30 CAWSLGTSGGKNIQYF TGTGCCTGGAGTCTTGGCACTAGCGGGGGAAAAAACATTCAGTACTTC
TRBJ2-1 TRBD2 - TRBV10-1 CASSETSGAGGEQFF TGCGCCAGCAGTGAGACTAGCGGGGCCGGGGGGGAGCAGTTCTTC
TRBJ1-2 TRBD1 - TRBV28 CASSLSGTGLNYGYTF TGTGCCAGCAGTTTGTCCGGGACAGGGCTGAACTATGGCTACACCTTC
TRBJ2-2 - - TRBV5-6 CASSFSGTALMLGELFF TGTGCCAGCAGCTTTTCCGGGACGGCCCTAATGTTAGGGGAGCTGTTTTTT
TRBJ2-2 TRBD2 - TRBV5-8 CASSLYLGGVTGELFF TGTGCCAGCAGCTTGTATCTCGGGGGGGTCACCGGGGAGCTGTTTTTT
TRBJ2-1 TRBD2 - TRBV9 CASSRTSGLVEQFF TGTGCCAGCAGTCGGACTAGCGGGCTGGTTGAGCAGTTCTTC
TRBJ1-2 - - TRBV4-1 CASSQDRGYGYTF TGCGCCAGCAGCCAAGACAGAGGCTATGGCTACACCTTC
TRBJ1-1 - - TRBV7-6 CASSLFPENTEAFF TGTGCCAGCAGCTTATTTCCAGAGAACACTGAAGCTTTCTTT
TRBJ1-3 TRBD1 - TRBV29-1 CSVEKTGGSSGNTIYF TGCAGCGTTGAAAAAACAGGGGGCAGCTCTGGAAACACCATATATTTT
TRBJ1-4 - few TRBV4-2 CASSQDSRGLNEKLFF TGTGCCAGCAGCCAAGATTCCAGGGGACTAAATGAAAAACTGTTTTTT
TRBJ2-3 - - TRBV5-4 CASSPGVTSTDTQYF TGTGCCAGCAGCCCCGGTGTTACTAGCACAGATACGCAGTATTTT
TRBJ1-2 - - TRBV28 CATYNEVGYTF TGTGCCACCTATAACGAGGTCGGCTACACCTTC
TRBJ1-5 - - TRBV27 CASSPRMAGNQPQHF TGTGCCAGCAGCCCGCGTATGGCTGGCAATCAGCCCCAGCATTTT
TRBJ1-2 TRBD1 - TRBV2 CASSLDRGAYGYTF TGTGCCAGCAGCTTGGACAGGGGCGCCTATGGCTACACCTTC
TRBJ1-1 - few TRBV11-2 CASSLAGLGDAFF TGTGCCAGCAGCTTAGCCGGTCTGGGGGACGCTTTCTTT